This is a list of T cell receptor beta chains from one sample in a study of blood T cell repertoires in COVID-19. TCRdb's table, derived via immunoSEQ multiplex PCR, lists solely in-frame clones and lacks some. Of a few hundred thousand clones in the sample, over 75% were seen once. Sequencing was performed on peripheral blood. These receptors all stem from a human donor in a cohort sampled during active COVID-19. Both conserved end residues are part of each CDR3. D genes are given only for firm matches. Size is stated for part of the rows, as once, few or many counts, or as a class when the clone is expanded.

v_gene	abundance	j_gene	d_gene	CDR3nt	CDR3aa
TRBV5-1	.	TRBJ2-2	.	TGCGCCAGCAGCTTGGGTCTTCTAGCGACCGGGGAGCTGTTTTTT	CASSLGLLATGELFF
TRBV10-3	.	TRBJ1-1	.	TGTGCCATCAGGATAGACAAGAACACTGAAGCTTTCTTT	CAIRIDKNTEAFF
TRBV7-2	.	TRBJ2-2	.	TGTGCCAGCAGCTTCAGGGGTGTGAATACCGGGGAGCTGTTTTTT	CASSFRGVNTGELFF
TRBV18	.	TRBJ1-2	.	TGTGCCAGCTCACCGGGAGGGAGCGGCTATGGCTACACCTTC	CASSPGGSGYGYTF
TRBV18	.	TRBJ2-3	.	TGTGCCAGCTCACCTAGAACGGATACGCAGTATTTT	CASSPRTDTQYF
TRBV5-1	.	TRBJ1-6	TRBD1	TGCGCCAGCAGCTTGGAAGGACAGGGAGGATCACCCCTCCACTTT	CASSLEGQGGSPLHF
TRBV27	.	TRBJ2-1	TRBD1	TGTGCCAGCAGAGGCGGACAGGGGGCGAATGAGCAGTTCTTC	CASRGGQGANEQFF
TRBV6-1	.	TRBJ2-7	TRBD2	TGTGCCAGCAGTGAGTATAGCCTAGCGGGTTCCTACGAGCAGTACTTC	CASSEYSLAGSYEQYF
TRBV6-5	.	TRBJ1-2	TRBD1	TGTGCCAGCAGGGGTGGGACAGATGGCTACACCTTC	CASRGGTDGYTF
TRBV19	.	TRBJ2-3	.	TGTGCCAGTAGTATAGCATCTGCTACTAGCACAGATACGCAGTATTTT	CASSIASATSTDTQYF
TRBV15	.	TRBJ2-7	TRBD1	TGTGCCACCAGCAGAGTTCCCTCCGGGACAGACAAATACGAGCAGTACTTC	CATSRVPSGTDKYEQYF
TRBV10-1	.	TRBJ2-6	TRBD1	TGCGCCAGCAGTGACTCCGGGACAGGGGAAGATAGCGCTGGGGCCAACGTCCTGACTTTC	CASSDSGTGEDSAGANVLTF
TRBV2	.	TRBJ2-7	.	TGTGCCAGCAGTGAACAGCGGGACAGGACCTACGAGCAGTACTTC	CASSEQRDRTYEQYF
TRBV2	few	TRBJ2-3	TRBD2	TGTGCCAGCAGTGAAGCCTCCGGGACTAACACAGATACGCAGTATTTT	CASSEASGTNTDTQYF
TRBV2	.	TRBJ2-7	TRBD1	TGTGCCAGCAGGGACAGGGTTTACGAGCAGTACTTC	CASRDRVYEQYF
TRBV5-4	.	TRBJ2-7	TRBD2	TGTGCCAGCAGCCCAACTCGCGGGGGACTCTACGAGCAGTACTTC	CASSPTRGGLYEQYF
TRBV3-1/TRBV3-2	.	TRBJ2-3	TRBD2	TGTGCCAGCAGCCAAGATCCCCAGCGGGGGGGGGTTAGCACAGATACGCAGTATTTT	CASSQDPQRGGVSTDTQYF
TRBV19	.	TRBJ1-5	TRBD1	TGTGCCAGTAGTATAGTCAGGGGGAGCAATCAGCCCCAGCATTTT	CASSIVRGSNQPQHF
TRBV27	.	TRBJ2-2	.	TGTGCCAGCAGTTTAAGTCCGGGAAAGAACACCGGGGAGCTGTTTTTT	CASSLSPGKNTGELFF
TRBV19	.	TRBJ2-6	.	TGTGCCAGTACTAGCCATTACTCTGGGGCCAACGTCCTGACTTTC	CASTSHYSGANVLTF
TRBV9	.	TRBJ1-5	.	TGTGCCAGCAGCGTAGAGCCAAGCGGCGGGCCCCAGCATTTT	CASSVEPSGGPQHF
TRBV7-3	.	TRBJ2-3	TRBD2	TGTGCCAGCAGTAACGGGGGGGCCCGCACAGATACGCAGTATTTT	CASSNGGARTDTQYF
TRBV27	.	TRBJ1-5	.	TGTGCCAGCAGTTTGCTGGGGAGGAATCAGCCCCAGCATTTT	CASSLLGRNQPQHF
TRBV9	.	TRBJ2-1	.	TGTGCCAGCAGCGTAGGGCCCGGGAACAATGAGCAGTTCTTC	CASSVGPGNNEQFF
TRBV5-1	.	TRBJ2-7	TRBD1	TGCGCCAGCAGCTTCACAGGGGTAGGTAACGAGCAGTACTTC	CASSFTGVGNEQYF
TRBV24-1	.	TRBJ2-7	TRBD1	TGTGCCACCAGTGATTCCCGGGACAGGGGCTACGAGCAGTACTTC	CATSDSRDRGYEQYF